The 20 T cell receptor beta chains below come from one sample, sequenced in a study of blood T cell repertoires in COVID-19. The assay was immunoSEQ multiplex PCR, and TCRdb's table has in-frame clones only and misses some. The table lists around 230,000 clones, roughly 91% of them singletons. Sequenced sample: PBMCs or T cells enriched from blood (not recorded which). The receptors originated from a woman aged 25 to 45 with acute COVID-19.

The J gene is TRBJ2-7, the V gene TRBV2, with TRBD1 as a possible D gene (6 bases). Trimming took off 4 bases at V and 0 bases at J, with 13 bases between the two ends. The CDR3 runs 15 residues. In germline, CDR1 is SNHLY, CDR2 FYNNEI. CDR3 amino acids: CASSGDTIGSYEQYF. CDR3 nucleotides: TGTGCCAGCAGTGGGGACACAATTGGCTCCTACGAGCAGTACTTC. The full variable domain, rest sourced from reference TRBV2 and TRBJ2-7, is EPEVTQTPSHQVTQMGQEVILRCVPISNHLYFYWYRQILGQKVEFLVSFYNNEISEKSEIFDDQFSVERPDGSNFTLKIRSTKLEDSAMYFCASSGDTIGSYEQYFGPGTRLTVT.

The chain is built from TRBV23-1 and TRBJ1-3; 9 bases match TRBD1. TRBV23-1 is classed as an ORF, of uncertain function. Trimming took 3 bases from V and 0 from J; bases not matched to a gene: 9. The CDR3 is 18 amino acids. The CDR3 here is CASSQLWTGVCSGNTIYF. The CDR3 bases are TGCGCCAGCAGTCAGCTCTGGACAGGGGTTTGCTCTGGAAACACCATATATTTT.

The rearrangement links TRBV3-1 (or the pseudogene TRBV3-2) to TRBJ1-5; 10 bases map to TRBD1. Germline V gene lookup returns CDR1 LGHDT and CDR2 YNNKEL (reference sequence). V gave up 6 bases and J gave up 6 bases; unmatched junction bases: 2. The CDR3 loop spans 13 amino acids. This chain's CDR3 is CASSRTGGQPQHF. CDR3 bases: TGTGCCAGCAGTCGGACAGGGGGTCAGCCCCAGCATTTT.

The J gene is TRBJ2-7, the V gene TRBV15; 11 bases align to TRBD2. Trimming took 0 bases from V and 0 from J; bases not matched to a gene: 16. Germline lookup yields CDR1 LNHNV and CDR2 YYDKDF (reference sequence). This CDR3 spans 21 amino acids. CDR3 region: CATSRDLSGLAGGPSSYEQYF. In nucleotides, the CDR3 is TGTGCCACCAGCAGAGATCTGTCGGGGCTAGCGGGGGGACCTAGCTCCTACGAGCAGTACTTC.

The gene calls are TRBV19 and TRBJ1-6; D is undetermined. From germline, CDR1 is LNHDA and CDR2 SQIVND (reference sequence). The CDR3 sequence is 13 residues long. With 5 bases removed from V and 9 bases from J, the gap between germline ends came to 11 bases. Here the CDR3 DNA reads TGTGCCAGTAGTTTGCCGGGAGGTTCACCCCTCCACTTT. Its translation is CASSLPGGSPLHF.

The J gene is TRBJ1-2, the V gene TRBV24-1; D is possibly TRBD1 (6 bases). The ends were cut back, 10 bases at V and 8 bases at J, with 13 bases in the middle. CDR1 and CDR2 from the germline V gene are KGHDR and SFDVKD. The CDR3 covers 11 residues. The CDR3 is CATSTGFGYTF. DNA for the CDR3: TGTGCCACTAGCACAGGGTTCGGCTACACCTTC.

The chain couples TRBV25-1 to TRBJ2-1; D call uncertain. This CDR3 has 11 residues. Germline CDR1 and CDR2: MGHDK and SYGVNS. With 3 bases removed from V and 13 bases from J, the gap between germline ends came to 10 bases. As DNA, the CDR3 is TGTGCCAGCAGTGAGGCGACTGTTCAGTTCTTC. It translates to CASSEATVQFF.

This chain links TRBV10-2 with TRBJ2-7; D unresolved. Germline V gene data show CDR1 as WSHSY and CDR2 as SAAADI. The V and J ends lost 2 bases and 4 bases respectively, with 15 bases between them. CDR3 length: 15 residues. The CDR3 region has the DNA TGCGCCAGCAGTGAGAGGATAGACTTAGTGTACGAGCAGTACTTC. Its translation: CASSERIDLVYEQYF.

This clone appeared many times. The V call is TRBV27, the J call TRBJ2-7; no reliable D call. The CDR3 loop spans 12 amino acids. V lost 10 bases and J 1 base, leaving 11 bases between the germline ends. The germline gives CDR1 MNHEY, CDR2 SMNVEV (reference sequence). The CDR3 sequence is CATFSSSYEQYF. CDR3 DNA sequence: TGTGCCACGTTCTCCTCTTCCTACGAGCAGTACTTC.

The genes are TRBV6-2 or TRBV6-3 and TRBJ2-1; D is possibly TRBD2 (5 bases). The germline CDR1 and CDR2 sequences are MNHEY and SVGEGT. The CDR3 extends over 14 amino acids. Trimming removed 4 bases at V and 4 bases at J, with 11 bases between. The chain's CDR3 is CASSFHWEYNEQFF. CDR3 coding DNA: TGTGCCAGCAGTTTCCACTGGGAGTACAATGAGCAGTTCTTC.

This clone was detected once. The chain employs TRBV9 and TRBJ2-1, with 9 bases fitting TRBD1. This CDR3 comprises 17 residues. Germline V CDR1 and CDR2: SGDLS, YYNGEE. V gave up 3 bases and J gave up 4 bases; unmatched junction bases: 11. The CDR3 region has the DNA TGTGCCAGCAGCGGACGAACAGGGGGCCCGGGGTACAATGAGCAGTTCTTC. Its protein product is CASSGRTGGPGYNEQFF. Full variable domain (outside the CDR3, taken from reference TRBV9 and TRBJ2-1): DSGVTQTPKHLITATGQRVTLRCSPRSGDLSVYWYQQSLDQGLQFLIQYYNGEERAKGNILERFSAQQFPDLHSELNLSSLELGDSALYFCASSGRTGGPGYNEQFFGPGTRLTVL.

The chain carries TRBV6-6 and TRBJ1-2; 9 bases are a match to TRBD1. Trimming cost V 2 bases and J 6 bases; bases outside gene matches: 7. The CDR3 has 15 residues. In germline, CDR1 is MNHNY, CDR2 SVGAGI (reference sequence). CDR3 in amino acids: CASSYPQGAVHGYTF. DNA of the CDR3: TGTGCCAGCAGTTACCCACAGGGGGCAGTCCATGGCTACACCTTC.

With respect to this clone: The identical CDR3 is also encoded by other nucleotide sequences in the sample. V and J are TRBV5-1 and TRBJ1-5, with 8 bases aligning to TRBD1. Trimming removed 1 base from V and 4 bases from J; junction bases left unmatched: 4. The CDR3 loop spans 15 amino acids. The germline V gene encodes CDR1 SGHRS and CDR2 YFSETQ. DNA of the CDR3: TGCGCCAGCAGCTTGTGGGGACAGGATAATCAGCCCCAGCATTTT. Translation: CASSLWGQDNQPQHF.

The chain links TRBV27 to TRBJ1-1; TRBD1 agrees at 8 bases. This CDR3 spans 14 amino acids. The J segment lost 7 bases and the V segment lost 0 bases, leaving 4 bases of the junction unmatched. The germline V gene has CDR1 MNHEY and CDR2 SMNVEV (reference sequence). The chain's CDR3 is CASSLSQGAIEAFF. Written as DNA, the CDR3 is TGTGCCAGCAGTTTATCCCAGGGGGCGATTGAAGCTTTCTTT.

The chain employs TRBV10-1 and TRBJ1-1, with no clear D. Germline loops: CDR1 WNHNN, CDR2 SYGVQD (reference sequence). CDR3 length: 13 residues. V lost 2 bases and J lost 3, with 7 bases in between. Written as DNA, the CDR3 is TGCGCCAGCAGTGAGGGCAGGTACACTGAAGCTTTCTTT. It encodes CASSEGRYTEAFF.

The J gene is TRBJ2-3, the V gene TRBV25-1; 8 positions match TRBD2. V was pared by 4 bases and J by 6 bases, with 15 bases of the junction left unmatched. The CDR3 is made up of 17 amino acids. From germline, CDR1 is MGHDK and CDR2 SYGVNS. CDR3 sequence reads: CASSGTRGRGLGDTQYF. DNA for the CDR3: TGTGCCAGCAGTGGAACAAGAGGACGGGGACTAGGGGATACGCAGTATTTT. Drawing the rest from reference TRBV25-1 and TRBJ2-3, the complete variable domain is EADIYQTPRYLVIGTGKKITLECSQTMGHDKMYWYQQDPGMELHLIHYSYGVNSTEKGDLSSESTVSRIRTEHFPLTLESARPSHTSQYLCASSGTRGRGLGDTQYFGPGTRLTVL.

The chain uses TRBV19 and TRBJ2-3; 8 bases match TRBD2. The CDR3 contains 16 residues. Germline CDR1 is LNHDA and CDR2 is SQIVND (reference sequence). J was trimmed by 1 base and V by 5 bases; bases with no gene match: 8. The CDR3 DNA reads TGTGCCAGTAGTTTCGGACTAGCTTATGGCACAGATACGCAGTATTTT. Amino acids: CASSFGLAYGTDTQYF.

The rearrangement joins TRBV10-1 to TRBJ1-1, with TRBD1 matching over 9 bases. V lost 5 bases to trimming and J lost 4 bases; unmatched junction nucleotides: 5. CDR3 length: 14 amino acids. Germline CDR1 is WNHNN and CDR2 is SYGVQD (reference sequence). The CDR3 DNA sequence: TGCGCCAGCAGTCCCGGGACAGGGATCACTGAAGCTTTCTTT. Translating gives CASSPGTGITEAFF.

The chain joins TRBV5-6 to TRBJ1-1; possible D gene TRBD1, 5 bases. This CDR3 has 15 amino acids. V lost 2 bases, J lost 7 bases, and 18 bases lay in between. Germline V gives CDR1 SGHDT, CDR2 YYEEEE. The CDR3 sequence is CASSFVSGIELEAFF. The CDR3 region has the DNA TGTGCCAGCAGCTTCGTATCAGGGATCGAACTTGAAGCTTTCTTT.

The V call is TRBV20-1, the J call TRBJ2-7; no definite D call. The CDR3 consists of 11 residues. Germline V gene sequence: CDR1 DFQATT, CDR2 SNEGSKA (reference sequence). The V end was cut by 4 bases, the J end by 3 bases, with 7 bases between. This CDR3 reads CSAIVSYEQYF. CDR3 DNA sequence: TGCAGTGCTATCGTCAGCTACGAGCAGTACTTC.